This T cell receptor beta chain was sequenced in a study of blood T cell repertoires in COVID-19. Losses at the gene ends were 2 bases for V and 5 bases for J; bases not matched to a gene: 7. This CDR3 is built from 14 residues. The germline V gene encodes CDR1 SGDLS and CDR2 YYNGEE. In the study's own analysis: It was from reference gene primer amplification that nucleated cell counts were estimated. The method was immunoSEQ multiplex PCR; TCRdb's version includes in-frame clones alone and lacks a portion of them. V and J calls and clone size are those listed in that table; D and trimming were worked out from the DNA. The sample records approximately 18,000 clones, 85% to 90% being singletons.

This receptor was obtained from a human donor in a cohort sampled during active COVID-19. The specimen was peripheral blood. The chain carries TRBV9 and TRBJ2-7, with 7 bases identical to TRBD2. In DNA, the CDR3 is TGTGCCAGCAGCGTGGGCGGGGGTACGGACGAGCAGTACTTC. Translated: CASSVGGGTDEQYF.